These 12 T cell receptor beta chains originate from one sample sequenced in a study of blood T cell repertoires in COVID-19. Method: immunoSEQ multiplex PCR; TCRdb's copy keeps in-frame clones and lacks some. The sample has about 25,000 clones, 85% to 95% seen once. Sequenced input: peripheral blood. The receptors shown here come from a human donor with active COVID-19. The donor label of this sample is uncertain.

The chain is built from TRBV7-2 and TRBJ1-1; TRBD1 aligns across 12 bases. The ends lost 5 bases at V and 12 bases at J; junction bases unmatched: 10. Germline lookup yields CDR1 SGHTA and CDR2 FQGNSA. The CDR3 totals 14 residues. The CDR3 nucleotides are TGTGCCAGCAGCCTACCGGGACAGGGGGCCAGGACTTTCTTT. This gives the protein CASSLPGQGARTFF.

The chain recombines TRBV6-6 with TRBJ2-1, with TRBD2 matching over 11 bases. The CDR3 is 14 residues long. The J segment lost 4 bases and the V segment lost 9 bases, leaving 5 bases of the junction unmatched. Germline lookup yields CDR1 MNHNY and CDR2 SVGAGI (reference sequence). The CDR3 here is CASLAGGVYNEQFF. The DNA for the CDR3 is TGTGCCAGTTTAGCGGGAGGGGTGTACAATGAGCAGTTCTTC.

V usage is TRBV4-1 and J usage is TRBJ2-7; perhaps TRBD2 as D (6 bases). Deletions cut 4 bases from V and 2 bases from J, with 15 bases between. The CDR3 extends over 15 amino acids. CDR1 and CDR2 (germline): MGHRA, YSYEKL. This chain's CDR3 is CASSRSLGLAYEQYF. The DNA of the CDR3 is TGCGCCAGCAGCCGCTCGTTGGGACTCGCCTACGAGCAGTACTTC.

The chain uses TRBV5-6 and TRBJ2-1, with TRBD2 matching over 9 bases. The length of the CDR3 is 15 residues. Germline CDR1 SGHDT, CDR2 YYEEEE. V shed 6 bases, J shed 4 bases, and the junction held 8 bases outside the gene matches. CDR3 protein: CASIEGTSRYNEQFF. CDR3 coding DNA: TGTGCCAGCATCGAAGGGACTAGCCGTTACAATGAGCAGTTCTTC.

This chain links TRBV27 with TRBJ1-5, with D perhaps matching TRBD1 (5 bases). CDR1 MNHEY and CDR2 SMNVEV come from the germline V gene (reference sequence). CDR3 length equals 14 residues. Deletions cut 5 bases from V and 0 bases from J, with 8 bases between. CDR3 coding DNA: TGTGCCAGCAGTGGGGGGTATAGCAATCAGCCCCAGCATTTT. It is translated as CASSGGYSNQPQHF.

This clone was detected a few times. The J gene is TRBJ2-3, the V gene TRBV24-1, with D possibly being TRBD2 (6 bases). The CDR3 contains 19 residues. The V gene's germline CDR1 is KGHDR and CDR2 SFDVKD. V was clipped by 1 base and J by 0 bases, with 19 bases between them. The CDR3 nucleotides are TGTGCCACCAGTGATTTCCCCGGGAAGAGGAGCGGGAGCACAGATACGCAGTATTTT. This gives the protein CATSDFPGKRSGSTDTQYF.

The chain combines TRBV7-6 with TRBJ2-1, with D uncertain. V was cut by 1 base and J by 7 bases, with 8 bases left in between. Germline V gives CDR1 SGHVS, CDR2 FNYEAQ. This CDR3 has 13 residues. Written as DNA, the CDR3 is TGTGCCAGCAGCTTAGTCTTGGCAAATGAGCAGTTCTTC. Its translation: CASSLVLANEQFF.

The CDR3: CASRIWSDSGNTIYF. The CDR3 DNA sequence: TGTGCCAGCAGAATTTGGAGTGACTCTGGAAACACCATATATTTT. The chain employs TRBV3-1 (or the pseudogene TRBV3-2) and TRBJ1-3, with unresolved D. Trimming took 6 bases from V and 0 from J, leaving 12 bases between them. The CDR3 runs to 15 residues. CDR1 and CDR2 (germline): LGHDT, YNNKEL (reference sequence).

The V call is TRBV4-1, the J call TRBJ2-1, with TRBD2 matching over 11 bases. CDR1 is MGHRA and CDR2 is YSYEKL in the germline V gene. There are 16 residues in the CDR3. With 2 bases clipped from V and 4 bases from J, the junction kept 4 bases outside the gene matches. This chain's CDR3 is CASSQPGTSGYNEQFF. CDR3 coding DNA: TGCGCCAGCAGCCAACCAGGGACTAGCGGATACAATGAGCAGTTCTTC.

The chain couples TRBV25-1 to TRBJ1-3, with no clear D. Trimming pared 8 bases from V and 3 bases from J, leaving 8 bases between. Germline V gene data show CDR1 as MGHDK and CDR2 as SYGVNS. The CDR3 consists of 12 residues. CDR3 coding DNA: TGTGCCAGCGGAGGAAATGGAAACACCATATATTTT. Amino acid sequence: CASGGNGNTIYF. Full variable domain (outside the CDR3, taken from reference TRBV25-1 and TRBJ1-3): EADIYQTPRYLVIGTGKKITLECSQTMGHDKMYWYQQDPGMELHLIHYSYGVNSTEKGDLSSESTVSRIRTEHFPLTLESARPSHTSQYLCASGGNGNTIYFGEGSWLTVV.

The rearrangement uses TRBV9 and TRBJ2-1; D gene unclear. Looked up from germline, CDR1 is SGDLS and CDR2 is YYNGEE. V was clipped by 4 bases and J by 0 bases, with 11 bases between them. The CDR3 has 15 amino acids. Here the CDR3 DNA reads TGTGCCAGCAGCACCTCTATGAGCTCCTACAATGAGCAGTTCTTC. This sequence encodes CASSTSMSSYNEQFF.

This sequence joins TRBV2 and TRBJ2-1, with 10 nucleotides matching TRBD1. V dropped 5 bases and J dropped 6; count of bases not matched to a gene: 7. Germline values: CDR1 SNHLY, CDR2 FYNNEI. This CDR3 is built from 15 residues. CDR3 sequence (DNA): TGTGCCAGCAGTCGCTTCGGGACAGGGGTCAATGAGCAGTTCTTC. Amino acids: CASSRFGTGVNEQFF.